The clone carrying this TCR beta chain has just a few counts. Profiled with immunoSEQ multiplex PCR; TCRdb holds only in-frame clones, not every one. The sample comprises around 400,000 clones, approximately 87% of which are singletons, and over 2% rests with the top ten. This CDR3 contains 17 residues. Per germline, CDR1 SGDLS and CDR2 YYNGEE. The V end lost 1 base, the J end lost 0 bases, and 13 bases lay between the germline ends. The source of the sample is a study of blood T cell repertoires in COVID-19. Source material: peripheral blood. This clonotype originated in a woman aged 55-69 years with COVID-19, enrolled during active disease. This chain links TRBV9 with TRBJ2-2; weak D call: TRBD2 (5 bases). The CDR3 here is CASSVRGRGPNTGELFF. The DNA for the CDR3 is TGTGCCAGCAGCGTACGGGGTAGAGGACCGAACACCGGGGAGCTGTTTTTT.